The 7 T cell receptor beta chains listed next were all sequenced from one sample in a study of human T cells and chemical hapten exposure. Time point specified: patch test 3, about 24 weeks after DPC sensitization. Treatment given: therapeutic diphenylcyclopropenone sensitization with weekly scalp DPC. A single record per CDR3 protein comes from TCRdb applying MiXCR to the RACE reads. This sample carries roughly 62,000 distinct CDR3 sequences, around 12% of them seen once, and the ten largest clones take 2.4%. The specimen comprised whole blood, sampled in connection with sensitization to the hapten diphenylcyclopropenone (DPC). Receptor source: a man in his thirties or forties with alopecia areata. Some clones in this sample may be carry-over from other donors' samples.

This chain connects TRBV29-1 to TRBJ2-5; unclear D gene. Per the germline V gene, CDR1 is SQVTM and CDR2 is ANQGSEA. Trimming took 5 bases from V and 4 from J, leaving 14 bases between them. This CDR3 region has 13 residues. CDR3: CSVRRIEVETQYF. As DNA, the CDR3 is TGCAGCGTTCGACGGATCGAGGTAGAGACCCAGTACTTC. The complete variable domain, with remaining parts taken from reference TRBV29-1 and TRBJ2-5, reads SAVISQKPSRDICQRGTSLTIQCQVDSQVTMMFWYRQQPGQSLTLIATANQGSEATYESGFVIDKFPISRPNLTFSTLTVSNMSPEDSSIYLCSVRRIEVETQYFGPGTRLLVL.

This clonotype came up many times. CDR3: CSARPDPDTEAFF. CDR3 sequence (DNA): TGCAGTGCTAGACCAGACCCGGACACTGAAGCTTTCTTT. The V gene is TRBV20-1, the J gene TRBJ1-1; D is ambiguous. Germline V gives CDR1 DFQATT, CDR2 SNEGSKA (reference sequence). V dropped 2 bases and J dropped 3 bases, with 10 bases sitting between them. This CDR3 spans 13 amino acids.

The rearrangement joins TRBV7-9 to TRBJ2-1; a possible D gene is TRBD1 (6 bases). This CDR3 comprises 15 residues. CDR1 is SEHNR and CDR2 is FQNEAQ in the germline V gene (reference sequence). V dropped 5 bases and J dropped 1 base, with 12 bases sitting between them. The CDR3 spells CASSLPQGSYNEQFF. The CDR3, as DNA: TGTGCCAGCAGCCTCCCGCAGGGGTCCTACAATGAGCAGTTCTTC.

This clonotype was counted ten times or more. CDR3 in DNA: TGTGCCAGCAGCTTATGGGCCGGCGAGCAGTACTTC. Amino acids: CASSLWAGEQYF. The chain couples TRBV7-2 to TRBJ2-7, with D unresolved. Trimming took off 2 bases at V and 6 bases at J, with 8 bases between the two ends. This CDR3 comprises 12 residues. The germline V gene encodes CDR1 SGHTA and CDR2 FQGNSA.

In this sample, this clonotype turned up a few times. The V gene is TRBV7-3, the J gene TRBJ2-7; tentative D call: TRBD2 (6 bases). Trimming took off 1 base at V and 5 bases at J, with 12 bases between the two ends. This CDR3 region has 14 residues. Germline V gene lookup returns CDR1 SGHTA and CDR2 FQGTGA. CDR3 region: CASSLIGGADEQYF. The CDR3 DNA is TGTGCCAGCAGCTTAATTGGAGGGGCGGACGAGCAGTACTTC.

This clonotype turned up a few times. The gene calls are TRBV15 and TRBJ1-2; D is unresolved. CDR3 size: 14 residues. The V end lost 4 bases, the J end lost 1 base, and 10 bases lay between the germline ends. Germline V CDR1 and CDR2: LNHNV, YYDKDF (reference sequence). CDR3 amino acids: CATSTRQLNYGYTF. CDR3 DNA sequence: TGTGCCACCAGCACCCGACAACTTAACTATGGCTACACCTTC.

This clonotype showed up many times. The rearrangement links TRBV5-3 to TRBJ1-5; D might be TRBD1 (5 bases). TRBV5-3 is annotated as an ORF whose role is uncertain. V was clipped by 2 bases and J by 0 bases, with 15 bases between them. The CDR3 is 17 amino acids. CDR3 loop: CARSFGQAEYSNQPQHF. The CDR3 coding sequence is TGTGCCAGAAGCTTCGGACAAGCCGAGTATAGCAATCAGCCCCAGCATTTT.